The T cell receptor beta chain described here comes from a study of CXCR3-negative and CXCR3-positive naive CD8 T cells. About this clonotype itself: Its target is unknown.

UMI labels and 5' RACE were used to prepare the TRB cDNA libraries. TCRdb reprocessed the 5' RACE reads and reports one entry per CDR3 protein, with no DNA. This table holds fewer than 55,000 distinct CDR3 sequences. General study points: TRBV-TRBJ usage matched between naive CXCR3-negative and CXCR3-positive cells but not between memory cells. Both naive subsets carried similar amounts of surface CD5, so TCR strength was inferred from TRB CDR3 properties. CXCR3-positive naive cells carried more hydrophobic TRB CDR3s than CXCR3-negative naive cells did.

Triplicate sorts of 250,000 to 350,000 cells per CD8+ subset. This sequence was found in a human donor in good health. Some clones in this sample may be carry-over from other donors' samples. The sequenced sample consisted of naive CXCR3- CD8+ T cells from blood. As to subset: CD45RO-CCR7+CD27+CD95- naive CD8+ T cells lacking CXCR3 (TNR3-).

The chain's CDR3 is CASSRLEGLGRWGDEQFF. The rearrangement joins TRBV28 to TRBJ2-1; TCRdb lists TRBD2, though no DNA is available to test this call. Germline CDR1 MDHEN, CDR2 SYDVKM. The CDR3 covers 18 residues.